Sequencing of this T cell receptor beta chain was carried out in a study of blood T cell repertoires in COVID-19. Under the authors' procedure: Estimated nucleated cell counts came from reference gene primer amplification. Sequencing used immunoSEQ multiplex PCR; TCRdb keeps in-frame clones, though not all of them. From that table come the V and J calls and clone size; the DNA was used to work out D and trimming. The sample records over 250,000 clones, approximately 90% being singletons. Individuals drawn from approximately 22 US areas were about 18 to 89 years old. Participant reports of clinical history set cohort assignment. Among Cohort 3 donors, those recovered had two negative PCRs, clearance, or symptom resolution. The origin of this receptor is a woman younger than 30 who had recovered from COVID-19. Sample: PBMCs or T cells enriched from blood (not recorded which).

The CDR3 spells CASQRGSTDTQYF. The CDR3 DNA reads TGCGCCAGCCAGCGGGGGAGCACAGATACGCAGTATTTT. V gene TRBV4-1 combines with J gene TRBJ2-3; TRBD2 matches 8 bases. V lost 8 bases and J lost 0; bases outside the gene matches: 1. Germline CDR1 reads MGHRA; CDR2 reads YSYEKL. This CDR3 is built from 13 residues.